One sample yielded the 3 T cell receptor beta chains listed below, sequenced in a study of CD8 T cells in Susac syndrome. The authors reverse transcribed roughly 0.5 to 1 ug RNA with random hexamers. Each CDR3 protein gets one entry after TCRdb re-called the immunoSEQ multiplex PCR reads with MiXCR. Altogether about 69,000 distinct CDR3 sequences are present, around 93% being singletons, with the ten largest covering roughly 0.22%. What was sequenced was CD8+ T cells from PBMCs. The receptors originated from a human donor in good health.

V and J are TRBV7-8 and TRBJ1-2, with 7 bases fitting TRBD1. CDR1 is SGHVS, CDR2 FQNEAQ, per germline. The junction had 5 bases not matched to a gene; V was cut back by 1 base and J by 6 bases. This CDR3 has 14 residues. The CDR3 sequence is CASSLEWDSDGYTF. CDR3 nucleotide sequence: TGTGCCAGCAGCTTAGAATGGGACAGTGATGGCTACACCTTC.

The rearrangement joins TRBV7-9 to TRBJ2-7, with 7 bases aligning to TRBD1. CDR3 length: 16 residues. V gave up 5 bases and J gave up 0 bases; unmatched junction bases: 10. CDR1 and CDR2 from the germline V gene are SEHNR and FQNEAQ (reference sequence). The CDR3 DNA follows: TGTGCCAGCAGCGACCTACAGGGGCTCCTCTCCTACGAGCAGTACTTC. It codes for CASSDLQGLLSYEQYF.

The count of this clonotype is one. This chain uses TRBV28 with TRBJ2-7; 8 bases line up with TRBD1. Germline V gene lookup returns CDR1 MDHEN and CDR2 SYDVKM. This CDR3 contains 16 residues. Trimming cost V 3 bases and J 4 bases; bases outside gene matches: 11. CDR3 DNA sequence: TGTGCCAGCAGTTTGGCCCCCTGGACAGGGTTGTACGAGCAGTACTTC. Amino acid sequence: CASSLAPWTGLYEQYF.